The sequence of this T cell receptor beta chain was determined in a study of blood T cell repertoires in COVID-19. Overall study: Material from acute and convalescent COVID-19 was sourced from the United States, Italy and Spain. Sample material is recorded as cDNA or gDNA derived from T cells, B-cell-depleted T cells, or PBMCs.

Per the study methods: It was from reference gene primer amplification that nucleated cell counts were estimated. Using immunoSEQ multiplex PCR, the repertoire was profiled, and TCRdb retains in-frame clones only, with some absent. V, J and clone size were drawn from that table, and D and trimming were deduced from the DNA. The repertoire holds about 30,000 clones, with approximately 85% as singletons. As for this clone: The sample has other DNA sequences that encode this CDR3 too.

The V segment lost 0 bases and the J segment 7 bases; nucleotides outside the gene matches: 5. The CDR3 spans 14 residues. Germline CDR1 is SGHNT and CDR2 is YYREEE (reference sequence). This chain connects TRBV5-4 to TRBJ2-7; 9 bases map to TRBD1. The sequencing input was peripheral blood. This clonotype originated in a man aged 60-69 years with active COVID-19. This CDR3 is CASSLEQGAGEQYF. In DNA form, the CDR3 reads TGTGCCAGCAGCTTGGAACAGGGGGCTGGGGAGCAGTACTTC.